Listed below are T cell receptor beta chains from one sample, sequenced in a study of blood T cell repertoires in COVID-19. The method was immunoSEQ multiplex PCR; TCRdb's version includes in-frame clones alone and lacks a portion of them. Here the sample spans some 200,000 clones, around 90% being singletons. Sequencing was carried out using peripheral blood. The receptors were sampled from a man aged 65-85 years with acute or convalescent COVID-19. Each CDR3 is given with its conserved first and last residue. The D gene is left open where the match is weak. Rows give clone size only sometimes, using once, few, many, or a class for an expanded clone.

cdr3_length: 13
j_call: TRBJ1-1
d_call: -
v_call: TRBV21-1
clone_size: once
cdr3_aa: CASSTQLNTEAFF
cdr3_nt: TGTGCCAGCAGCACACAGTTGAACACTGAAGCTTTCTTT

cdr3_length: 14
j_call: TRBJ2-3
d_call: -
v_call: TRBV6-6
clone_size: -
cdr3_aa: CASGMGLATDTQYF
cdr3_nt: TGTGCCAGCGGGATGGGCCTAGCGACAGATACGCAGTATTTT

cdr3_length: 13
j_call: TRBJ1-5
d_call: -
v_call: TRBV28
clone_size: -
cdr3_aa: CASHKVENGPQHF
cdr3_nt: TGTGCCAGTCATAAAGTCGAGAATGGGCCCCAGCATTTT

cdr3_length: 11
j_call: TRBJ2-7
d_call: -
v_call: TRBV28
clone_size: once
cdr3_aa: CASSSDYEQYF
cdr3_nt: TGTGCCAGCAGTTCAGATTACGAGCAGTACTTC

cdr3_length: 16
j_call: TRBJ2-7
d_call: -
v_call: TRBV24-1
clone_size: -
cdr3_aa: CATSDQVGAGPAEQYF
cdr3_nt: TGTGCCACCAGTGATCAGGTGGGGGCAGGGCCTGCCGAGCAGTACTTC

cdr3_length: 13
j_call: TRBJ1-1
d_call: TRBD1
v_call: TRBV7-2
clone_size: -
cdr3_aa: CASSLQGGTEAFF
cdr3_nt: TGTGCCAGCAGCTTACAGGGGGGAACTGAAGCTTTCTTT

cdr3_length: 13
j_call: TRBJ2-7
d_call: -
v_call: TRBV18
clone_size: once
cdr3_aa: CASSPGANYEQYF
cdr3_nt: TGTGCCAGCTCACCAGGGGCGAACTACGAGCAGTACTTC

cdr3_length: 14
j_call: TRBJ2-2
d_call: -
v_call: TRBV5-1
clone_size: once
cdr3_aa: CASSLEARGGELFF
cdr3_nt: TGCGCCAGCAGCTTGGAGGCAAGGGGCGGGGAGCTGTTTTTT

cdr3_length: 16
j_call: TRBJ2-2
d_call: TRBD2
v_call: TRBV5-1
clone_size: -
cdr3_aa: CASSYRTSGKGGELFF
cdr3_nt: TGCGCCAGCAGCTACAGGACTAGCGGAAAGGGCGGGGAGCTGTTTTTT

cdr3_length: 16
j_call: TRBJ2-1
d_call: -
v_call: TRBV5-1
clone_size: -
cdr3_aa: CASSLGGLGSYNEQFF
cdr3_nt: TGCGCCAGCAGCTTGGGCGGATTAGGATCCTACAATGAGCAGTTCTTC

cdr3_length: 17
j_call: TRBJ1-4
d_call: TRBD1
v_call: TRBV5-4
clone_size: -
cdr3_aa: CASSPGITTGEGEKLFF
cdr3_nt: TGTGCCAGCAGCCCCGGGATTACGACAGGGGAGGGGGAAAAACTGTTTTTT

cdr3_length: 14
j_call: TRBJ1-1
d_call: -
v_call: TRBV28
clone_size: -
cdr3_aa: CASSLSEPGTEAFF
cdr3_nt: TGTGCCAGCAGTTTAAGTGAACCGGGCACTGAAGCTTTCTTT

cdr3_length: 17
j_call: TRBJ2-4
d_call: TRBD1
v_call: TRBV9
clone_size: -
cdr3_aa: CASSPRWDSLAKNIQYF
cdr3_nt: TGTGCCAGCAGCCCCCGATGGGACAGCCTAGCCAAAAACATTCAGTACTTC

cdr3_length: 13
j_call: TRBJ1-1
d_call: -
v_call: TRBV14
clone_size: -
cdr3_aa: CASSQDLNTEAFF
cdr3_nt: TGTGCCAGCAGCCAAGACTTGAACACTGAAGCTTTCTTT